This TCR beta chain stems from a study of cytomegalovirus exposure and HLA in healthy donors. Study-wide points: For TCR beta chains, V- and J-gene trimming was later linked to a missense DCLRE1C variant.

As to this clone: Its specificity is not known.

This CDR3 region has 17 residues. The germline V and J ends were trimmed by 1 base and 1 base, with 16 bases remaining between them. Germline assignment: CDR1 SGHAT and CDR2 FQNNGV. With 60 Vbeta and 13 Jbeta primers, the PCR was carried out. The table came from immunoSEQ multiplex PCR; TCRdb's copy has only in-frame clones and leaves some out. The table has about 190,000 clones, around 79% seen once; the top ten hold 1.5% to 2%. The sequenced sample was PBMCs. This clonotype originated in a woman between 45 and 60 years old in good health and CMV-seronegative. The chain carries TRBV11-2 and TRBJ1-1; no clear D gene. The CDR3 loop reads CASSLVPRGQRNTEAFF. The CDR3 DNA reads TGTGCCAGCAGCTTAGTTCCCAGAGGGCAGAGGAACACTGAAGCTTTCTTT.